The 23 T cell receptor beta chains below all came from one sample that was sequenced in a study of T cell clonality in common variable immunodeficiency. The protocol was immunoSEQ multiplex PCR, while the TCRdb copy is restricted to in-frame clones and leaves out a portion. Recorded here are about 45,000 clones, none singletons. Sequences were obtained from peripheral blood mononuclear cells. The receptors come from a person aged 18-70 years in good health.

This clone was counted many times. The sequence runs out 3 residues before the end of the CDR3; the remainder is reconstructed from the germline J gene. The chain combines TRBV2 with TRBJ1-1; 11 nucleotides agree with TRBD1. The CDR3 has 16 amino acids. Germline V lookup: CDR1 SNHLY, CDR2 FYNNEI. J was trimmed by 7 bases and V by 3 bases; bases with no gene match: 10. CDR3 loop: CASSDGGQGAWGEAFF. The CDR3 bases that were read are TGTGCCAGCAGTGATGGAGGACAGGGGGCGTGGGGTGAA.

This clone was picked up many times. The read gets to within 3 residues of the CDR3 end, and the germline J gene fills in the rest. V gene TRBV4-1 combines with J gene TRBJ2-3; no firm D call. Germline V gene sequence: CDR1 MGHRA, CDR2 YSYEKL. The CDR3 consists of 12 residues. V gave up 5 bases and J gave up 6 bases, with 9 bases separating them. The part of the CDR3 DNA that was read is TGCGCCAGCAGCGAACCTAGGGATACG. Protein: CASSEPRDT. The entire CDR3 is CASSEPRDTQYF.

Many counts were recorded for this clone. The read falls 3 residues short of the CDR3 end, and the missing part is taken from the germline J gene. This chain connects TRBV19 to TRBJ2-1; possibly TRBD2 for D (6 bases). CDR1 is LNHDA, CDR2 SQIVND, per germline (reference sequence). The CDR3 runs 19 residues. Trimming stripped 3 bases from V and 0 bases from J, with 21 bases between. The part of the CDR3 DNA that was read is TGTGCCAGTAGTATGGGTCGGGGGAAGGGGCCAACCTCCTACAATGAG. Its translation: CASSMGRGKGPTSYNE. The full-length CDR3 reads as CASSMGRGKGPTSYNEQFF. The full variable domain, rest sourced from reference TRBV19 and TRBJ2-1, is DGGITQSPKYLFRKEGQNVTLSCEQNLNHDAMYWYRQDPGQGLRLIYYSQIVNDFQKGDIAEGYSVSREKKESFPLTVTSAQKNPTAFYLCASSMGRGKGPTSYNEQFFGPGTRLTVL.

This clone has at least ten counts. Read sequence stops 3 residues before the CDR3 end, and the germline J gene provides the missing end. The chain carries TRBV5-4 and TRBJ2-1; D possibly corresponds to TRBD1 (6 bases). Germline CDR1 SGHNT, CDR2 YYREEE (reference sequence). CDR3 length: 16 amino acids. The ends were cut back, 7 bases at V and 1 base at J, with 18 bases in the middle. The CDR3 DNA, read in part, is TGTGCCAGCCTATCAGGGGCTGGGAAGTCCTACAATGAG. Amino acids: CASLSGAGKSYNE. The whole CDR3 sequence reads CASLSGAGKSYNEQFF.

This clone has at least ten counts. The read is 3 residues too short to cover the CDR3 end, so that end is filled in from the germline J gene. The chain combines TRBV6-1 with TRBJ1-2; 7 bases match TRBD1. CDR3 length: 15 amino acids. J was trimmed by 6 bases and V by 0 bases; bases with no gene match: 7. Germline assignment: CDR1 MNHNS and CDR2 SASEGT. CDR3 amino acids: CASSEAITGADGYTF. The CDR3 bases that were read are TGTGCCAGCAGTGAAGCTATTACAGGGGCGGATGGC.

At least ten counts were recorded for this clone. The read terminates 3 residues before the CDR3 end, so the remaining end is supplied by the germline J gene. The V gene is TRBV11-1, the J gene TRBJ2-3; a weak D match, TRBD1 (5 bases). Germline values: CDR1 SGHAT, CDR2 FQDESV (reference sequence). CDR3 size: 14 residues. V lost 5 bases and J 6 bases, leaving 15 bases between the germline ends. The DNA read from the CDR3 is TGTGCCAGCAGCCTCCTTAGGGGTATTGATACG. This encodes CASSLLRGIDT. The full CDR3 reads CASSLLRGIDTQYF.

The sample holds many counts of this clone. The junction and the germline gene differ at one end; a read error may be behind it. From the germline J gene comes the end of the CDR3, since the read stops 3 residues before it. The rearrangement uses TRBV7-7 and TRBJ2-5; 14 positions match TRBD2. Per germline, CDR1 SSHAT and CDR2 FNYEAQ (reference sequence). The CDR3 sequence is 17 residues long. CDR3 DNA, as far as it was read: TGTGCTAGCAGCCACGGGACTAGCGGGGGCAGGGTGGAGACC. Amino acids: CASSHGTSGGRVET. The entire CDR3 protein is CASSHGTSGGRVETQYF.

This clone was found many times. The sequence runs out 3 residues before the end of the CDR3; the remainder is reconstructed from the germline J gene. This chain links TRBV30 with TRBJ1-4; TRBD1 might be the D (5 bases). V lost 1 base to trimming and J lost 8 bases, with 20 bases between them. The CDR3 is 16 amino acids. Germline CDR1 GTSNPN, CDR2 SVGIG (reference sequence). CDR3 DNA, as far as it was read: TGTGCCTGGAGTGCACTGGAGGGCCCAGGGCTAGAAAAA. Translated: CAWSALEGPGLEK. The whole CDR3 region reads CAWSALEGPGLEKLFF.

Many counts were recorded for this clone. The read ends 3 residues before the CDR3 terminus; that terminus is restored from the germline J gene. The gene calls are TRBV20-1 and TRBJ2-7, with D maybe TRBD2 (6 bases). Germline CDR1 and CDR2: DFQATT and SNEGSKA (reference sequence). Trimming left V 6 bases short and J 3 bases short, with 12 bases between. The CDR3 has 12 residues. The CDR3 protein is CSAGRGDYEQYF. The covered CDR3 bases are TGCAGTGCCGGGAGAGGGGACTACGAG.

This clone has ten or more counts. Read coverage stops 3 residues before the CDR3 terminus; the germline J gene supplies the remainder. V is TRBV9 and J is TRBJ2-1; 7 nucleotides line up with TRBD1. This CDR3 spans 13 amino acids. Germline V lookup: CDR1 SGDLS, CDR2 YYNGEE. Trimming took 0 bases from V and 6 from J; bases not matched to a gene: 0. CDR3 loop: CASSVAGGNEQFF. The CDR3 bases that were read are TGTGCCAGCAGCGTAGCAGGGGGCAATGAG.

This clone was counted only a few times. The read gets to within 3 residues of the CDR3 end, and the germline J gene fills in the rest. J is TRBJ1-2 and V is TRBV7-9; no definite D call. CDR3 length equals 13 residues. Per germline, CDR1 SEHNR and CDR2 FQNEAQ (reference sequence). The CDR3 spells CASSVGSTDTYTF. Incomplete CDR3 DNA: TGTGCCAGCAGCGTTGGGTCCACAGATACG.

Ten or more counts support this clone. The CDR3 region is CASSSPFLGDTQYF. The CDR3 bases that were read are TGTGCCAGCAGTTCCCCCTTCTTAGGGGATACG. This chain uses TRBV28 with TRBJ2-3; D not resolved. The read finishes 3 residues shy of the CDR3 end, and the germline J gene is used to complete it. V was clipped by 4 bases and J by 6 bases, with 14 bases between them. The germline CDR1 and CDR2 sequences are MDHEN and SYDVKM. CDR3 size: 14 residues.

This clone was detected many times. CDR3 DNA (partial): TGCAGTGCTAGGGACCGGGACAGGGGACATACAGATACG. Its translation is CSARDRDRGHTDT. The complete CDR3 sequence is CSARDRDRGHTDTQYF. The V gene is TRBV20-1, the J gene TRBJ2-3; 10 nucleotides line up with TRBD1. The CDR3 extends 3 residues past the end of the read, so its final part is completed from the germline J gene. The CDR3 consists of 16 residues. V shed 3 bases and J 3 bases; nucleotides not matched to a gene: 9. Germline V gene lookup returns CDR1 DFQATT and CDR2 SNEGSKA (reference sequence).

Ten or more counts support this clone. The sequenced fragment ends 3 residues before the CDR3 boundary, so the rest is inferred from the germline J gene. The rearrangement links TRBV5-3 to TRBJ2-7; D gene ambiguous. TRBV5-3 is placed among ORFs of uncertain function. V shed 1 base and J shed 0 bases, with 11 bases lying between them. CDR3 length: 15 amino acids. The CDR3 DNA, read in part, is TGTGCCAGAAGCTTGAGGCGGCGCGACTCCTACGAG. Its protein product is CARSLRRRDSYE. Given in full, the CDR3 is CARSLRRRDSYEQYF.

This clone was recorded a few times. The CDR3 end falls 3 residues outside the read, so it is completed with the germline J gene. The rearrangement uses TRBV2 and TRBJ2-2; 7 bases align to TRBD1. V shed 9 bases and J 5 bases; nucleotides not matched to a gene: 9. The CDR3 is made up of 14 amino acids. CDR1 and CDR2 (germline): SNHLY, FYNNEI. The DNA read from the CDR3 is TGTGCCAGTTCAACAGGGGCGCGAACCGGGGAG. Protein sequence: CASSTGARTGE. The CDR3 in its entirety is CASSTGARTGELFF.

This clone has at least ten counts. The read comes to an end 3 residues before the CDR3 does, leaving the germline J gene to fill in the end. The V and J genes are TRBV13 and TRBJ1-1, with D possibly matching TRBD1 (5 bases). The CDR3 length is 16 residues. CDR1 is PRHDT and CDR2 is FYEKMQ in the germline V gene (reference sequence). V shed 5 bases and J shed 3 bases, with 19 bases lying between them. The part of the CDR3 DNA that was read is TGTGCCAGCAGCCCTCGGACATTTGAGGGTCACACTGAA. It codes for CASSPRTFEGHTE. The whole CDR3 reads CASSPRTFEGHTEAFF.

In this sample, this clone turned up many times. The read ends 3 residues early relative to the CDR3; the germline J gene fills the gap. The gene calls are TRBV18 and TRBJ2-5, with 7 bases fitting TRBD1. The junction had 8 bases not matched to a gene; V was cut back by 2 bases and J by 2 bases. The CDR3 sequence is 16 residues long. The germline V gene has CDR1 KGHSH and CDR2 LQKENI. CDR3 bases read: TGTGCCAGCTCACCATCTCAGGGACAGATACAAGAGACC. The encoded protein is CASSPSQGQIQET. The whole CDR3 protein is CASSPSQGQIQETQYF.

There are many counts of this clone. The CDR3 sequence: CASRSTSGAHTQYF. The covered CDR3 bases are TGTGCCAGTAGGAGTACTAGCGGGGCTCATACG. The chain couples TRBV19 to TRBJ2-3, with 10 bases identical to TRBD2. The read finishes 3 residues shy of the CDR3 end, and the germline J gene is used to complete it. J was trimmed by 7 bases and V by 6 bases; bases with no gene match: 7. The CDR3 covers 14 residues. Per the germline V gene, CDR1 is LNHDA and CDR2 is SQIVND (reference sequence).

This clone was recorded at least ten times. The sequenced CDR3 bases are TGCAGTGCTAGCGGAAGGGGCCGAGGGAACACTGAA. Its translation is CSASGRGRGNTE. The full CDR3 protein is CSASGRGRGNTEAFF. V gene TRBV20-1 combines with J gene TRBJ1-1; D may be TRBD1 (5 bases). The CDR3 end is not reached by the read, which stops 3 residues before it; the germline J gene fills it in. The CDR3 consists of 15 residues. In germline, CDR1 is DFQATT, CDR2 SNEGSKA (reference sequence). V was pared by 3 bases and J by 1 base, with 15 bases between.

In this sample, this clone turned up many times. The read is 3 residues too short to cover the CDR3 end, so that end is filled in from the germline J gene. This sequence joins TRBV13 and TRBJ1-2; TRBD1 agrees at 9 bases. CDR3 size: 19 residues. V was clipped by 5 bases and J by 2 bases; unmatched bases: 18. In germline, CDR1 is PRHDT, CDR2 FYEKMQ (reference sequence). The DNA read from the CDR3 is TGTGCCAGCAGCCAGGGGGATCCGGGACAGGGAGGGATAAACTATGGC. This codes for CASSQGDPGQGGINYG. The CDR3 reads in full as CASSQGDPGQGGINYGYTF. Variable domain in full (rest from reference TRBV13 and TRBJ1-2): AAGVIQSPRHLIKEKRETATLKCYPIPRHDTVYWYQQGPGQDPQFLISFYEKMQSDKGSIPDRFSAQQFSDYHSELNMSSLELGDSALYFCASSQGDPGQGGINYGYTFGSGTRLTVV.

This clone was counted between two and nine times. The sequence runs out 3 residues before the end of the CDR3; the remainder is reconstructed from the germline J gene. The chain couples TRBV30 to TRBJ1-2; 10 bases align to TRBD1. CDR3 length: 15 amino acids. In germline, CDR1 is GTSNPN, CDR2 SVGIG (reference sequence). The covered CDR3 bases are TGTGCCTGGAGTGCCTATAGCGGGACAGGGGATGAC. It specifies CAWSAYSGTGDD. The CDR3, in full, reads CAWSAYSGTGDDYTF.

This clone came up many times. The read comes to an end 3 residues before the CDR3 does, leaving the germline J gene to fill in the end. V and J are TRBV7-9 and TRBJ1-2, with D maybe TRBD1 (5 bases). Looked up from germline, CDR1 is SEHNR and CDR2 is FQNEAQ (reference sequence). CDR3 length: 15 amino acids. The DNA read from the CDR3 is TGTGCCAGCAGCTTAGCGAACATCAGGGTGCGGGGC. It specifies CASSLANIRVRG. The full CDR3 protein reads CASSLANIRVRGYTF.

This clone has a count of ten or more. The read ends 3 residues before the CDR3 terminus; that terminus is restored from the germline J gene. The rearrangement links TRBV5-6 to TRBJ1-2, with D possibly matching TRBD1 (6 bases). The CDR3 loop spans 15 amino acids. CDR1 SGHDT and CDR2 YYEEEE come from the germline V gene. Trimming pared 0 bases from V and 7 bases from J, leaving 16 bases between. The CDR3 reads CASSLGTVGTPGYTF. The sequenced part of the CDR3 DNA is TGTGCCAGCAGCTTGGGGACAGTTGGTACTCCTGGC.